These 18 T cell receptor beta chains were sequenced from one sample in a study of T-cell memory formation after mild COVID-19. TCRdb reprocessed the 5' RACE reads via MiXCR and lists one record per CDR3 protein. This table has hundreds of thousands of distinct CDR3 sequences, 20% to 30% appearing once. Sequenced input: PBMCs or a T cell subset sorted from them (not recorded which). The receptor source for this set is an adult woman who had mild COVID-19 (a few samples of this study predate the infection). Cell type and time point are not known.

This clonotype appeared a few times. The chain recombines TRBV20-1 with TRBJ2-3; 9 bases agree with TRBD2. The CDR3 spans 15 residues. CDR1 and CDR2 (germline): DFQATT, SNEGSKA (reference sequence). The J segment lost 5 bases and the V segment lost 2 bases, leaving 8 bases of the junction unmatched. Here the CDR3 reads CSARPSGNPIDTQYF. CDR3 nucleotides: TGCAGTGCTAGACCTAGCGGGAACCCCATAGATACGCAGTATTTT.

The rearrangement joins TRBV7-8 to TRBJ2-3; the match to TRBD2 covers 16 bases. Unmatched junction bases numbered 2, after V lost 0 bases and J lost 5 bases. This CDR3 comprises 17 residues. Germline V CDR1 and CDR2: SGHVS, FQNEAQ. CDR3 in DNA: TGTGCCAGCAGCTTAGCCGGGACTAGCGGGAGGGAAGATACGCAGTATTTT. This encodes CASSLAGTSGREDTQYF.

The J gene is TRBJ1-4, the V gene TRBV19; D remains ambiguous. Germline V gives CDR1 LNHDA, CDR2 SQIVND (reference sequence). Between the trimmed V and J ends, which lost 4 bases and 8 bases, there was a span of 17 bases. The CDR3 spans 15 residues. The CDR3 region has the DNA TGTGCCAGTAGTACCCGGACGTCTGCACGGGAAAAACTGTTTTTT. It codes for CASSTRTSAREKLFF.

The chain has TRBV2 and TRBJ1-2; perhaps TRBD1 as D (6 bases). This CDR3 is built from 14 residues. Trimming stripped 2 bases from V and 8 bases from J, with 15 bases between. Germline V gene data show CDR1 as SNHLY and CDR2 as FYNNEI. CDR3 sequence: CASSEFGTNWGYTF. The CDR3 DNA reads as TGTGCCAGCAGTGAATTCGGGACAAATTGGGGCTACACCTTC.

The V call is TRBV27, the J call TRBJ1-2; TRBD1 agrees at 7 bases. In germline, CDR1 is MNHEY, CDR2 SMNVEV (reference sequence). V lost 6 bases, J lost 5 bases, and 6 bases stayed unmatched. The CDR3 has 13 residues. The CDR3 DNA follows: TGTGCCAGCAGGACAGGGTCGGCTTATGGCTACACCTTC. Its translation: CASRTGSAYGYTF.

This chain joins TRBV12-3 or TRBV12-4 and TRBJ2-1; 9 bases are a match to TRBD1. The CDR3 consists of 14 residues. V gave up 5 bases and J gave up 11 bases; unmatched junction bases: 10. The CDR3 DNA reads TGTGCCAGCAGTCTAGGAGGACAGGGGTTGAAGCAGTTCTTC. Its translation is CASSLGGQGLKQFF.

This chain uses TRBV12-3 or TRBV12-4 with TRBJ2-1; TRBD1 matches 9 bases. The V and J ends lost 5 bases and 6 bases, in that order; junction bases with no gene match: 26. CDR3 size: 21 residues. Written as DNA, the CDR3 is TGTGCCAGCAGTGCTATTCTCCGGGACAGGGTATTCATCACGAGCTTCAATGAGCAGTTCTTC. Translated: CASSAILRDRVFITSFNEQFF.

The V gene is TRBV20-1, the J gene TRBJ1-1; D not resolved. Germline V gene lookup returns CDR1 DFQATT and CDR2 SNEGSKA (reference sequence). Trimming removed 1 base at V and 3 bases at J, with 9 bases between. The CDR3 is 13 amino acids. CDR3 DNA: TGCAGTGCTAGAGGGGAATTCGACACTGAAGCTTTCTTT. Encoded protein: CSARGEFDTEAFF.

This clonotype was detected only a few times. This sequence joins TRBV20-1 and TRBJ1-6; D is undetermined. CDR3 size: 13 residues. Trimming removed 2 bases at V and 5 bases at J, with 7 bases between. The germline gives CDR1 DFQATT, CDR2 SNEGSKA (reference sequence). CDR3 loop: CSARSSNNSPLHF. Here the CDR3 DNA reads TGCAGTGCTAGATCTTCTAATAATTCACCCCTCCACTTT.

The CDR3 here is CASNRGRGTDTQYF. In DNA, the CDR3 is TGTGCCAGCAACAGGGGACGGGGCACAGATACGCAGTATTTT. This sequence joins TRBV7-2 and TRBJ2-3; 7 nucleotides line up with TRBD1. Trimming at V came to 7 bases and at J to 1 base, leaving 5 bases not matched to a gene. The CDR3 extends over 14 amino acids. Looked up from germline, CDR1 is SGHTA and CDR2 is FQGNSA. The full variable domain, its missing parts supplied by reference TRBV7-2 and TRBJ2-3, is GAGVSQSPSNKVTEKGKDVELRCDPISGHTALYWYRQSLGQGLEFLIYFQGNSAPDKSGLPSDRFSAERTGGSVSTLTIQRTQQEDSAVYLCASNRGRGTDTQYFGPGTRLTVL.

This clonotype has more than one count but fewer than ten. V usage is TRBV4-1 and J usage is TRBJ1-4; D uncertain. Germline loops: CDR1 MGHRA, CDR2 YSYEKL. V lost 0 bases and J 6 bases, leaving 8 bases between the germline ends. This CDR3 spans 14 amino acids. The DNA for the CDR3 is TGCGCCAGCAGCCAAGACCAGACGGATGAAAAACTGTTTTTT. Protein product: CASSQDQTDEKLFF.

V and J are TRBV5-5 and TRBJ2-3; perhaps TRBD1 as D (5 bases). The germline V and J ends were trimmed by 1 base and 0 bases, with 12 bases remaining between them. The germline V gene encodes CDR1 SGHKS and CDR2 YYEKEE (reference sequence). This CDR3 is 16 amino acids long. The CDR3 bases are TGTGCCAGCAGCTTGAGGGGTATGAGGAGCACAGATACGCAGTATTTT. Protein: CASSLRGMRSTDTQYF.

The chain combines TRBV5-6 with TRBJ2-1; D not resolved. Per the germline V gene, CDR1 is SGHDT and CDR2 is YYEEEE. The CDR3 sequence is 13 residues long. Trimming took off 4 bases at V and 8 bases at J, with 13 bases between the two ends. CDR3 DNA sequence: TGTGCCAGCAGCGCAGCCACCATTCATGAGCAGTTCTTC. Translating it yields CASSAATIHEQFF.

This rearrangement joins TRBV9 to TRBJ2-5; the D gene could be TRBD1 or TRBD2 (5 bases each). Trimming removed 0 bases at V and 2 bases at J, with 20 bases between. The CDR3 runs to 18 residues. Per the germline V gene, CDR1 is SGDLS and CDR2 is YYNGEE. For the CDR3, the DNA is TGTGCCAGCAGCGTAGCTACGGGGACCCCCGGGGTTCAAGAGACCCAGTACTTC. Amino acids: CASSVATGTPGVQETQYF.

This clonotype was observed at least ten times. V gene TRBV7-9 combines with J gene TRBJ2-3; the D is unclear. Trimming shortened V by 0 bases and J by 6 bases, and 10 bases separated the two germline ends. This CDR3 region has 14 residues. Germline V gene sequence: CDR1 SEHNR, CDR2 FQNEAQ (reference sequence). DNA of the CDR3: TGTGCCAGCAGCTTAGCCTCGGTCGGGGATACGCAGTATTTT. As protein: CASSLASVGDTQYF.

This clonotype has only a few counts. The rearrangement links TRBV12-3 or TRBV12-4 to TRBJ1-3; D not certain. This CDR3 is built from 16 residues. V was cut by 6 bases and J by 8 bases, with 23 bases left in between. DNA of the CDR3: TGTGCCAGCAGCCAAATGCCAGGTACTCCGGCGTACACCATATATTTT. Its translation is CASSQMPGTPAYTIYF.

The rearrangement links TRBV9 to TRBJ1-1; D perhaps matches TRBD1 (6 bases). The V gene's germline CDR1 is SGDLS and CDR2 YYNGEE. The CDR3 extends over 16 amino acids. V lost 2 bases to trimming and J lost 0 bases, with 14 bases between them. CDR3 bases: TGTGCCAGCAGCGTCCCACTACAGGGAATGAACACTGAAGCTTTCTTT. Residues: CASSVPLQGMNTEAFF.

This clonotype was found many times. The V call is TRBV29-1, the J call TRBJ2-1; no clear D gene. CDR3 length: 10 residues. The germline V and J ends were trimmed by 6 bases and 4 bases, with 4 bases remaining between them. Germline V CDR1 and CDR2: SQVTM, ANQGSEA. CDR3: CSVMYNEQFF. Written as DNA, the CDR3 is TGCAGCGTAATGTACAATGAGCAGTTCTTC.